These 28 T cell receptor beta chains originate from one sample sequenced in a study of cytomegalovirus exposure and HLA in healthy donors (dated 2017 in TCRdb). The library was obtained by the immunoSEQ multiplex PCR assay. For the multiplex PCR, a mixture combining 60 forward primers for TCR Vbeta segments and 13 reverse primers for TCR Jbeta segments was used. Drawn from immuneACCESS, this table holds only the in-frame rearrangements with V and J called that TCRdb kept. Clones are partly lost; checked studies trace under half to an unresolved V gene and leave the rest unexplained. Counted in this sample were some 150,000 clones; roughly 9.7% of them appeared once. Jointly, the top ten make up 1.8% of the sample. The source material was PBMCs. The receptors were gathered from a man aged 45 to 65 in good health and CMV-seronegative.

The table lists this clone with a few counts. This rearrangement joins TRBV19 to TRBJ1-2; 7 bases agree with TRBD1. The J segment lost 5 bases and the V segment lost 4 bases, leaving 4 bases of the junction unmatched. In germline, CDR1 is LNHDA, CDR2 SQIVND (reference sequence). This CDR3 comprises 13 residues. CDR3 region: CASSKGTAYGYTF. As DNA, the CDR3 is TGTGCCAGTAGTAAAGGGACAGCGTATGGCTACACCTTC.

This clone turned up a few times. The chain is built from TRBV15 and TRBJ1-2, with TRBD1 matching 7 bases. The V gene end was trimmed by 9 bases and the J gene end by 3 bases; junction bases not matched to a gene: 10. This CDR3 has 14 amino acids. Germline CDR1 reads LNHNV; CDR2 reads YYDKDF (reference sequence). The CDR3 DNA reads TGTGCCACACGGGACAGCCGTTCCTACTATGGCTACACCTTC. It specifies CATRDSRSYYGYTF.

There are a few counts of this clone. The gene calls are TRBV5-4 and TRBJ2-3; D possibly corresponds to TRBD1 (5 bases). Germline CDR1 SGHNT, CDR2 YYREEE (reference sequence). The ends were cut back, 0 bases at V and 6 bases at J, with 11 bases in the middle. CDR3 length: 14 residues. CDR3 region: CASSLAPAGDTQYF. CDR3 in DNA: TGTGCCAGCAGCTTGGCTCCGGCAGGGGATACGCAGTATTTT.

With respect to this clone: This is likely an artifact of a read error, given a far larger clone one base away. Other DNA sequences in the sample encode the same CDR3. The chain carries TRBV6-4 and TRBJ2-3, with 8 bases fitting TRBD2. The ends lost 3 bases at V and 6 bases at J; junction bases unmatched: 5. The V gene's germline CDR1 is MRHNA and CDR2 SNTAGT. The CDR3 length is 14 residues. The CDR3: CASSERGDTDTQYF. CDR3 nucleotide sequence: TGTGCCAGCAGTGAGCGGGGGGATACCGATACGCAGTATTTT.

The chain combines TRBV28 with TRBJ2-5; weak D call: TRBD1 (5 bases). Trimming took 8 bases from V and 3 from J, leaving 16 bases between them. The CDR3 runs to 14 residues. Germline V gene lookup returns CDR1 MDHEN and CDR2 SYDVKM. CDR3 in DNA: TGTGCCAGCCTACTTTTAGGCAGGGAAGAGACCCAGTACTTC. This encodes CASLLLGREETQYF.

This clone was counted between two and nine times. J is TRBJ1-4 and V is TRBV18; no clear D gene. V was cut by 0 bases and J by 0 bases, with 11 bases left in between. CDR3 length: 17 residues. CDR1 and CDR2 (germline): KGHSH, LQKENI. The CDR3, as DNA: TGTGCCAGCTCACCACCGAATAACGGGGCAACTAATGAAAAACTGTTTTTT. Translation: CASSPPNNGATNEKLFF. The entire variable domain, with the rest obtained from reference TRBV18 and TRBJ1-4, is as follows: NAGVMQNPRHLVRRRGQEARLRCSPMKGHSHVYWYRQLPEEGLKFMVYLQKENIIDESGMPKERFSAEFPKEGPSILRIQQVVRGDSAAYFCASSPPNNGATNEKLFFGSGTQLSVL.

The gene calls are TRBV18 and TRBJ1-2, with 9 bases aligning to TRBD1. CDR3 length: 14 amino acids. The V gene end was trimmed by 4 bases and the J gene end by 2 bases; junction bases not matched to a gene: 2. The germline gives CDR1 KGHSH, CDR2 LQKENI. The CDR3 here is CASSQDRGNYGYTF. CDR3 sequence (DNA): TGTGCCAGCTCACAGGACAGGGGCAACTATGGCTACACCTTC.

The chain combines TRBV11-3 with TRBJ2-1; 7 nucleotides align to TRBD1. V gave up 4 bases and J gave up 4 bases; unmatched junction bases: 4. This CDR3 is 14 amino acids long. CDR1 is SGHNT, CDR2 YENEEA, per germline. CDR3 protein: CASSSEGAYNEQFF. The CDR3, as DNA: TGTGCCAGCAGCTCAGAGGGGGCGTACAATGAGCAGTTCTTC. Combining the CDR3 with reference TRBV11-3 and TRBJ2-1 gives the whole variable domain EAGVVQSPRYKIIEKKQPVAFWCNPISGHNTLYWYLQNLGQGPELLIRYENEEAVDDSQLPKDRFSAERLKGVDSTLKIQPAELGDSAVYLCASSSEGAYNEQFFGPGTRLTVL.

The table lists this clone with a few counts. The chain carries TRBV19 and TRBJ2-7, with D possibly TRBD2 on 5 matching bases. The V end lost 5 bases, the J end lost 4 bases, and 12 bases lay between the germline ends. CDR3 length equals 13 residues. The germline V gene has CDR1 LNHDA and CDR2 SQIVND (reference sequence). The CDR3 nucleotides read TGTGCCAGTAGTGTCCGGGGATTGTACGAGCAGTACTTC. This codes for CASSVRGLYEQYF.

This clone came up a few times. This chain joins TRBV7-9 and TRBJ2-7; the D gene is possibly TRBD2 (7 bases). Trimming took off 5 bases at V and 2 bases at J, with 22 bases between the two ends. Germline loops: CDR1 SEHNR, CDR2 FQNEAQ (reference sequence). This CDR3 spans 17 amino acids. The CDR3 loop reads CASSQGGGAQSTYEQYF. The CDR3 coding sequence is TGTGCCAGCAGCCAAGGTGGGGGGGCTCAAAGCACCTACGAGCAGTACTTC.

J is TRBJ1-4 and V is TRBV5-8; D not certain. Deletions cut 1 base from V and 4 bases from J, with 8 bases between. The CDR3 length is 14 residues. Germline V lookup: CDR1 SGHTS, CDR2 YDEGEE. CDR3 nucleotides: TGTGCCAGCAGCTTGAGGCAGGTTAATGAAAAACTGTTTTTT. Its protein is CASSLRQVNEKLFF.

This clone was seen a handful of times. The chain joins TRBV6-5 to TRBJ1-1, with D unresolved. The CDR3 contains 12 residues. Germline V CDR1 and CDR2: MNHEY, SVGAGI. V was clipped by 5 bases and J by 3 bases, with 7 bases between them. In DNA form, the CDR3 reads TGTGCCAGCAGTGGCAGTTACACTGAAGCTTTCTTT. Amino acid sequence: CASSGSYTEAFF.

This clone has more than one count but fewer than ten. The gene calls are TRBV5-1 and TRBJ1-4; D is unresolved. The CDR3 spans 14 residues. Germline CDR1 and CDR2: SGHRS and YFSETQ. With 2 bases removed from V and 5 bases from J, the gap between germline ends came to 10 bases. The CDR3 coding sequence is TGCGCCAGCAGCTTTGGGCAGACAAATGAAAAACTGTTTTTT. Translation gives CASSFGQTNEKLFF.

The chain joins TRBV29-1 to TRBJ1-2; no firm D call. The V end lost 4 bases, the J end lost 4 bases, and 10 bases lay between the germline ends. The germline CDR1 and CDR2 sequences are SQVTM and ANQGSEA. This CDR3 comprises 12 residues. CDR3 region: CSVGAGTYGYTF. Written as DNA, the CDR3 is TGCAGCGTTGGGGCAGGTACCTATGGCTACACCTTC.

This clone was seen only a few times. The rearrangement links TRBV4-1 to TRBJ2-3; no reliable D call. The germline V gene encodes CDR1 MGHRA and CDR2 YSYEKL. The V end lost 3 bases, the J end lost 2 bases, and 15 bases lay between the germline ends. The CDR3 loop spans 16 amino acids. CDR3 region: CASSQQVGPHTDTQYF. The CDR3, as DNA: TGCGCCAGCAGCCAGCAGGTGGGCCCACACACAGATACGCAGTATTTT.

CDR3 sequence: CASSYQPGTFYGYTF. CDR3 nucleotide sequence: TGTGCCAGCAGTTATCAGCCAGGGACTTTCTATGGCTACACCTTC. The chain is built from TRBV6-9 and TRBJ1-2; weak D call: TRBD1 (5 bases). With 2 bases removed from V and 4 bases from J, the gap between germline ends came to 14 bases. CDR3 length: 15 residues. CDR1 is MNHGY, CDR2 SVAAGI, per germline.

V gene TRBV5-6 combines with J gene TRBJ2-1, with D maybe TRBD2 (6 bases). The CDR3 consists of 13 residues. V was shortened by 4 bases and J by 15 bases, with 20 bases between the two germline ends. The germline V gene encodes CDR1 SGHDT and CDR2 YYEEEE. Here the CDR3 DNA reads TGTGCCAGCAGCACTGGAACCGGGACTCAGTGGTTCTTC. Amino acid sequence: CASSTGTGTQWFF.

This clone was observed a few times. The chain joins TRBV6-5 to TRBJ1-5; 9 bases line up with TRBD1. Per germline, CDR1 MNHEY and CDR2 SVGAGI. CDR3 length: 15 amino acids. Germline trimming cut 5 bases from V and 5 bases from J; bases unmatched to any gene: 7. The chain's CDR3 is CASSPRGQGDQPQHF. The CDR3 DNA is TGTGCCAGCAGTCCCCGGGGACAGGGAGATCAGCCCCAGCATTTT.

This clone was counted between two and nine times. This chain joins TRBV15 and TRBJ1-1, with D uncertain. Trimming left V 5 bases short and J 0 bases short, with 7 bases between. Germline V gives CDR1 LNHNV, CDR2 YYDKDF (reference sequence). The CDR3 runs to 13 residues. The CDR3 nucleotides are TGTGCCACCAGCCTAGCGGTGAACACTGAAGCTTTCTTT. It encodes CATSLAVNTEAFF.

This clone was seen a handful of times. The rearrangement joins TRBV10-1 to TRBJ2-1; tentatively, D is TRBD2 (5 bases). V was trimmed by 0 bases and J by 4 bases, leaving 10 bases between them. This CDR3 spans 15 amino acids. The germline gives CDR1 WNHNN, CDR2 SYGVQD (reference sequence). The chain's CDR3 is CASSESESGYNEQFF. The CDR3 nucleotides read TGCGCCAGCAGTGAGTCAGAATCGGGGTACAATGAGCAGTTCTTC.

This sequence joins TRBV5-6 and TRBJ1-5; possibly TRBD1 for D (5 bases). The CDR3 has 18 amino acids. CDR1 is SGHDT and CDR2 is YYEEEE in the germline V gene. Trimming cost V 1 base and J 0 bases, with 17 bases left between them. CDR3 loop: CASSLWARDLNSNQPQHF. The CDR3 DNA is TGTGCCAGCAGCTTGTGGGCCAGGGACTTGAATAGCAATCAGCCCCAGCATTTT.

V and J are TRBV6-1 and TRBJ2-3; TRBD2 matches 11 bases. CDR3 length: 15 residues. Per the germline V gene, CDR1 is MNHNS and CDR2 is SASEGT. Trimming took 5 bases from V and 7 from J; bases not matched to a gene: 8. The CDR3 DNA reads TGTGCCAGCAGTCTCCTAGCGGGAGGAGGGAATACGCAGTATTTT. It specifies CASSLLAGGGNTQYF.

This clone was observed a few times. The CDR3 sequence: CASSPLEGLAGGEQFF. The CDR3 DNA reads as TGTGCCAGCTCACCCCTGGAGGGACTAGCGGGGGGTGAGCAGTTCTTC. The V and J genes are TRBV18 and TRBJ2-1; 15 nucleotides match TRBD2. CDR1 and CDR2 (germline): KGHSH, LQKENI. The junction had 6 bases not matched to a gene; V was cut back by 3 bases and J by 9 bases. The CDR3 covers 16 residues.

The chain links TRBV5-8 to TRBJ1-5, with D tentatively TRBD1 (6 bases). V lost 3 bases and J 2 bases, leaving 18 bases between the germline ends. Germline V gene lookup returns CDR1 SGHTS and CDR2 YDEGEE. This CDR3 region has 17 residues. The CDR3 loop is CASSSQGGALGNQPQHF. CDR3 bases: TGTGCCAGCAGCTCCCAAGGGGGGGCGCTGGGCAATCAGCCCCAGCATTTT.

This clone has more than one count but fewer than ten. J is TRBJ1-5 and V is TRBV2, with D possibly being TRBD1 (5 bases). V lost 2 bases, J lost 2 bases, and 19 bases lay in between. CDR1 and CDR2 (germline): SNHLY, FYNNEI. The CDR3 is 18 residues long. The CDR3 loop is CASSERGLQGGGNQPQHF. In nucleotides, the CDR3 is TGTGCCAGCAGTGAAAGGGGATTGCAGGGAGGAGGCAATCAGCCCCAGCATTTT.

In this sample, this clone turned up a few times. V and J are TRBV7-9 and TRBJ2-1; D ambiguous. Trimming removed 7 bases from V and 0 bases from J, with 13 bases in between. This CDR3 spans 15 amino acids. The germline V gene has CDR1 SEHNR and CDR2 FQNEAQ (reference sequence). CDR3 region: CASNPYAGSYNEQFF. Here the CDR3 DNA reads TGTGCCAGCAACCCTTACGCAGGCTCCTACAATGAGCAGTTCTTC.

The V call is TRBV2, the J call TRBJ1-3, with D maybe TRBD1 (6 bases). V was trimmed by 5 bases and J by 0 bases, leaving 11 bases between them. Germline CDR1 reads SNHLY; CDR2 reads FYNNEI. The length of the CDR3 is 15 residues. CDR3 sequence: CASSQDRVSGNTIYF. The CDR3 nucleotides read TGTGCCAGCAGTCAGGACAGAGTCTCTGGAAACACCATATATTTT.

This sequence joins TRBV6-1 and TRBJ1-2; no clear D gene. With 3 bases removed from V and 0 bases from J, the gap between germline ends came to 11 bases. The germline CDR1 and CDR2 sequences are MNHNS and SASEGT. The CDR3 sequence is 15 residues long. The CDR3 here is CASSEWQTPNYGYTF. CDR3 coding DNA: TGTGCCAGCAGTGAGTGGCAGACACCTAACTATGGCTACACCTTC.